This is a list of T cell receptor beta chains from one sample in a study of T cell changes during pregnancy in multiple sclerosis. Assay used: immunoSEQ multiplex PCR; TCRdb lists only in-frame clones, some missing. The sample has around 63,000 clones, about 91% seen once. This sample comprised peripheral blood, obtained after pregnancy. Receptors were obtained from a female donor with multiple sclerosis, enrolled in a pregnancy study. Each CDR3 is given with its conserved first and last residue. A D gene is named only where the DNA matches it firmly. A row's size may be missing; if present it is once, few, many or a size class.

once,16,TRBJ1-2,TRBV9,TRBD1,TGTGCCAGCAGCGTAGCCCCGACAGGGGAAACCTATGGCTACACCTTC,CASSVAPTGETYGYTF
-,16,TRBJ2-2,TRBV7-9,TRBD2,TGTGCCAGCAGCCCGACTAGCCTGGGTTTCGTCGGGGAGCTGTTTTTT,CASSPTSLGFVGELFF
once,17,TRBJ1-3,TRBV12-5,TRBD1,TGTGCTAGTGGTTTGGATTGGGGACAGGGCGCCGTTCCCACCATATATTTT,CASGLDWGQGAVPTIYF
-,14,TRBJ2-1,TRBV5-4,-,TGTGCCAGCAGCCAGGAGGGCCTGGACAATGAGCAGTTCTTC,CASSQEGLDNEQFF
-,15,TRBJ2-1,TRBV5-1,TRBD1,TGCGCCAGCAGCTTGGCCGGACAGGCCTACAATGAGCAGTTCTTC,CASSLAGQAYNEQFF
-,18,TRBJ2-5,TRBV28,-,TGTGCCAGCAGTTTATATAATAGTGGATCATCAGGCGAAGAGACCCAGTACTTC,CASSLYNSGSSGEETQYF
-,13,TRBJ2-7,TRBV4-2,TRBD1,TGTGCCAGCAGCCCGGACAGGGTTGGCGAGCAGTACTTC,CASSPDRVGEQYF
once,15,TRBJ2-2,TRBV11-3,TRBD1,TGTGCCAGCAGCTTTTTAGGGGGCGACACCGGGGAGCTGTTTTTT,CASSFLGGDTGELFF
once,14,TRBJ2-7,TRBV6-5,TRBD2,TGTGCCAGCAGTTACGGGGGACTAACCTACGAGCAGTACTTC,CASSYGGLTYEQYF
once,12,TRBJ2-2,TRBV5-4,-,TGTGCCAGCAGCTTGGAAGCGGAGGAGCTGTTTTTT,CASSLEAEELFF
once,14,TRBJ2-7,TRBV29-1,TRBD1,TGCAGCGTTGCCCCCGGGACAGGTACCTACGAGCAGTACTTC,CSVAPGTGTYEQYF
-,16,TRBJ1-5,TRBV5-6,-,TGTGCCAGCAGCTTGTTTGGGGGCCGCCTCAATCAGCCCCAGCATTTT,CASSLFGGRLNQPQHF
-,14,TRBJ1-4,TRBV30,TRBD1,TGTGCCTGGAGAAGAGGGACAGCAAATGAAAAACTGTTTTTT,CAWRRGTANEKLFF
-,18,TRBJ1-2,TRBV18,TRBD1,TGTGCCAGCTCATCCTCTCCGATGGTACAGGGGGGGTACTATGGCTACACCTTC,CASSSSPMVQGGYYGYTF
-,15,TRBJ2-1,TRBV6-6,TRBD2,TGTGCCAGCACCCCTAGCGGGGATTCCTACAATGAGCAGTTCTTC,CASTPSGDSYNEQFF
once,17,TRBJ2-5,TRBV13,TRBD2,TGTGCCAGCAGTAATAAGCATACCGGACTAGCGAAAGAGACCCAGTACTTC,CASSNKHTGLAKETQYF
-,13,TRBJ1-1,TRBV10-3,-,TGCGCCATCAGTGATACAGTTAGCACTGAAGCTTTCTTT,CAISDTVSTEAFF
-,14,TRBJ2-7,TRBV11-3,-,TGTGCCAGCAGCGCGAGAATAACCTCCTACGAGCAGTACTTC,CASSARITSYEQYF
once,17,TRBJ1-5,TRBV6-1,-,TGTGCCAGCAGTGAAGGGGGGTCCAGGGGTTGGGTTCAGCCCCAGCATTTT,CASSEGGSRGWVQPQHF
-,14,TRBJ1-3,TRBV28,-,TGTGCCAGCATAGGGGAAATGGGCGGAAACACCATATATTTT,CASIGEMGGNTIYF
once,14,TRBJ2-7,TRBV6-1,-,TGTGCCAGCAGTGAAAATTCCCGGAGGGGCGAGCAGTACTTC,CASSENSRRGEQYF
few,18,TRBJ1-4,TRBV5-5,-,TGTGCCAGCAGCTTAGAATGGCAGGGAGGGACTACTAATGAAAAACTGTTTTTT,CASSLEWQGGTTNEKLFF
-,12,TRBJ1-1,TRBV29-1,-,TGCAGCGTTGAAACCCCGAGCACTGAAGCTTTCTTT,CSVETPSTEAFF
-,14,TRBJ1-3,TRBV5-6,-,TGTGCCAGCAGCTTGGTCTGGACAGGAAACACCATATATTTT,CASSLVWTGNTIYF
-,15,TRBJ2-3,TRBV29-1,-,TGCAGCGCCGCCTTGGCGGTCCTGATCCCAGATACGCAGTATTTT,CSAALAVLIPDTQYF
-,13,TRBJ2-1,TRBV18,-,TGTGCCAGCTCACCCATCTCCTACAATGAGCAGTTCTTC,CASSPISYNEQFF
-,14,TRBJ1-2,TRBV19,-,TGTGCCAGTAGTGACTCAAGTGGGAGGCGAGGCTACACCTTC,CASSDSSGRRGYTF
-,13,TRBJ1-1,TRBV29-1,-,TGCAGCGCCAAATTTACTCCGAAGACTGAAGCTTTCTTT,CSAKFTPKTEAFF
once,16,TRBJ1-5,TRBV5-5,TRBD1,TGTGCCAGCAGCTCCGACAGGGCGGGGAGCAATCAGCCCCAGCATTTT,CASSSDRAGSNQPQHF
-,18,TRBJ2-7,TRBV5-1,TRBD2,TGCGCCAGCAGCACGGGACTAGCGGGAGTCGTAGTCTCGGACGAGCAGTACTTC,CASSTGLAGVVVSDEQYF
-,17,TRBJ2-1,TRBV11-3,TRBD2,TGTGCCAGCAGCTGGGCGGGAGAATCCGTTGTTGGCAATGAGCAGTTCTTC,CASSWAGESVVGNEQFF
-,14,TRBJ1-2,TRBV6-6,-,TGTGCCAGCATCGACAGAGAAAGCTACTATGGCTACACCTTC,CASIDRESYYGYTF
-,13,TRBJ2-5,TRBV18,-,TGTGCCAGCTCACCACCTGACTCGGAGACCCAGTACTTC,CASSPPDSETQYF
-,13,TRBJ1-2,TRBV7-2,-,TGTGCCAGCAGCTTAGACACTAACTATGGCTACACCTTC,CASSLDTNYGYTF
-,17,TRBJ2-2,TRBV4-1,-,TGCGCCAGCAGCCCACCGGCGCGGGGCCTGGACACCGGGGAGCTGTTTTTT,CASSPPARGLDTGELFF
-,15,TRBJ2-7,TRBV5-4,TRBD2,TGTGCCAGCAGACCAGGCATAGCGGGAGGCTACGAGCAGTACTTC,CASRPGIAGGYEQYF
-,15,TRBJ2-2,TRBV5-1,-,TGCGCCAGCAGCTTGGGACACCGGAACACCGGGGAGCTGTTTTTT,CASSLGHRNTGELFF
few,14,TRBJ2-1,TRBV5-1,-,TGCGCCAGCAGCTTGGGGGGCCGGGACAATGAGCAGTTCTTC,CASSLGGRDNEQFF
-,15,TRBJ1-5,TRBV7-2,-,TGTGCCAGCAGCGCGGCCCCAGGGGAGTATCAGCCCCAGCATTTT,CASSAAPGEYQPQHF
-,17,TRBJ2-1,TRBV11-2,TRBD2,TGTGCCAGCAGCTTATCGGGCGGGAGTATCACCTACAATGAGCAGTTCTTC,CASSLSGGSITYNEQFF
once,15,TRBJ2-1,TRBV19,TRBD1,TGTGCCAGTAGCGTACACAGGGGACCCTACAATGAGCAGTTCTTC,CASSVHRGPYNEQFF
-,12,TRBJ1-4,TRBV30,TRBD1,TGTGCCGAGGGACAGGGAAATGAAAAACTGTTTTTT,CAEGQGNEKLFF
-,16,TRBJ2-3,TRBV2,TRBD2,TGTGCCAGCAGTCCCCGGACTAGCCAACTCACAGATACGCAGTATTTT,CASSPRTSQLTDTQYF
-,14,TRBJ1-2,TRBV2,-,TGTGCCAGCAGTGCGAACCGGGGGAACTATGGCTACACCTTC,CASSANRGNYGYTF
-,12,TRBJ2-7,TRBV6-1,-,TGTGCCAGCAGTGATCTCCAGCGTGAGCAGTACTTC,CASSDLQREQYF
-,15,TRBJ2-1,TRBV6-5,TRBD1,TGTGCCAGCAGTTACGTGACAGGGTCCTACAATGAGCAGTTCTTC,CASSYVTGSYNEQFF
-,17,TRBJ2-7,TRBV16,TRBD2,TGTGCCAGCAGCCAAACCGGACTAGCGGGAGGTCGCTACGAGCAGTACTTC,CASSQTGLAGGRYEQYF
-,13,TRBJ2-3,TRBV11-2,-,TGTGCCAGCAGCTCGTCGCCGGGTCAGACGCAGTATTTT,CASSSSPGQTQYF
once,14,TRBJ2-1,TRBV4-3,TRBD2,TGCGCCAGCAGCCAAGAGGCGACTAGCTATGAGCAGTTCTTC,CASSQEATSYEQFF
-,14,TRBJ2-1,TRBV7-2,-,TGTGCCAGCAGCCCCCTGGCTGCCTACAATGAGCAGTTCTTC,CASSPLAAYNEQFF
-,15,TRBJ2-7,TRBV7-6,TRBD2,TGTGCCAGCAGCTTAGGGTGGCGGGAGGCCGTAGAGCAGTACTTC,CASSLGWREAVEQYF
-,16,TRBJ1-2,TRBV7-9,TRBD1,TGTGCCAGCAGCGGGACAGGGGGCGAGGGTGAATATGGCTACACCTTC,CASSGTGGEGEYGYTF
-,16,TRBJ2-3,TRBV6-5,TRBD1,TGTGCCAGCAGTTACTCCCGGGACAGGGGGACAGATACGCAGTATTTT,CASSYSRDRGTDTQYF
-,16,TRBJ1-3,TRBV18,-,TGTGCCAGCTCATCCGACACCTTCACATCTGGAAACACCATATATTTT,CASSSDTFTSGNTIYF
-,16,TRBJ2-3,TRBV11-2,-,TGTGCCAGCAGCTTAGAGGGGCGGGGAGTTACAGATACGCAGTATTTT,CASSLEGRGVTDTQYF
-,14,TRBJ2-3,TRBV6-5,-,TGTGCCAGCAGTTACAGAGCTAGCACAGATACGCAGTATTTT,CASSYRASTDTQYF
-,14,TRBJ2-7,TRBV11-3,-,TGTGCCAGCAGCTTAAGACAGGACTCCTACGAGCAGTACTTC,CASSLRQDSYEQYF